Listed below are T cell receptor beta chains from one sample, sequenced in a study of blood T cell repertoires in COVID-19. Repertoires were generated with immunoSEQ multiplex PCR, while TCRdb's copy carries only in-frame clones and drops some. The sample holds 95,000 to 150,000 clones, 88% seen once. Sequenced material: peripheral blood. These receptors all stem from a woman aged 45-65 years with active or convalescent COVID-19. Both conserved end residues are part of each CDR3. Each record gives: V gene, D gene, J gene, clone size, CDR3 protein, CDR3 DNA. D genes are given only for firm matches. A row's size may be missing; if present it is once, few, many or a size class.

TRBV3-1/TRBV3-2	NA	TRBJ1-1	NA	CASSQALGGQAFF	TGTGCCAGCAGCCAAGCACTTGGAGGGCAAGCTTTCTTT
TRBV4-1	TRBD1	TRBJ2-3	NA	CASTRQGARTDTQYF	TGCGCCAGCACCCGTCAGGGGGCCCGCACAGATACGCAGTATTTT
TRBV30	NA	TRBJ1-2	once	CAWSLPGGYTF	TGTGCCTGGAGTCTTCCCGGGGGCTACACCTTC
TRBV28	TRBD1	TRBJ1-5	NA	CASRLTGWSNQPQHF	TGTGCCAGCAGGTTGACAGGGTGGAGCAATCAGCCCCAGCATTTT
TRBV6-5	NA	TRBJ1-6	NA	CATRAGTGNSPLHF	TGTGCCACCCGCGCCGGAACGGGTAATTCACCCCTCCACTTT
TRBV29-1	TRBD2	TRBJ2-1	NA	CSVGGGYSGRWDEQFF	TGCAGCGTTGGTGGGGGTTATAGCGGGAGGTGGGATGAGCAGTTCTTC
TRBV4-1	TRBD1	TRBJ2-7	NA	CASSQEGTGAYEQYF	TGCGCCAGCAGCCAAGAGGGGACAGGAGCCTACGAGCAGTACTTC
TRBV7-8	TRBD1	TRBJ2-4	NA	CASSPRDRQYF	TGTGCCAGCAGCCCCCGGGACAGACAGTACTTC
TRBV2	TRBD2	TRBJ2-5	NA	CASSEVTSGETQYF	TGTGCCAGCAGTGAGGTGACTAGCGGTGAGACCCAGTACTTC
TRBV5-4	NA	TRBJ1-1	NA	CASSFSLPGTEAFF	TGTGCCAGCAGCTTCTCTCTCCCAGGGACTGAAGCTTTCTTT
TRBV6-2/TRBV6-3	TRBD2	TRBJ2-5	NA	CASSPTGGGETQYF	TGTGCCAGCAGCCCCACTGGGGGGGGAGAGACCCAGTACTTC
TRBV23-1	TRBD1	TRBJ1-5	NA	CASSQSGGQTKSNQPQHF	TGCGCCAGCAGTCAATCGGGGGGACAGACTAAGAGCAATCAGCCCCAGCATTTT
TRBV13	NA	TRBJ2-7	NA	CASSPGSPSHEQYF	TGTGCCAGCAGCCCGGGGTCGCCGTCGCACGAGCAGTACTTC
TRBV5-4	NA	TRBJ2-1	NA	CASSLGQGDEQFF	TGTGCCAGCAGCTTGGGGCAGGGCGATGAGCAGTTCTTC
TRBV2	TRBD2	TRBJ2-1	NA	CASSRTSGSDNEQFF	TGTGCCAGCAGTCGGACTAGCGGGAGCGACAATGAGCAGTTCTTC
TRBV11-1	NA	TRBJ1-1	few	CQTGRADSTEAFF	TGCCAAACAGGTCGGGCGGACAGCACTGAAGCTTTCTTT
TRBV7-8	NA	TRBJ1-4	NA	CASSLLQFNEKLFF	TGTGCCAGCAGCTTACTTCAGTTTAATGAAAAACTGTTTTTT
TRBV3-1/TRBV3-2	TRBD2	TRBJ2-7	few	CASSPTGLAGLYEQYF	TGTGCCAGCAGCCCGACCGGACTAGCGGGACTCTACGAGCAGTACTTC
TRBV7-2	TRBD1	TRBJ1-1	NA	CASSPGQDTEAFF	TGTGCCAGCAGCCCAGGACAGGACACTGAAGCTTTCTTT
TRBV6-2/TRBV6-3	NA	TRBJ2-3	NA	CASSYSFRGPPPDTQYF	TGTGCCAGCAGTTACAGCTTCCGGGGTCCCCCTCCAGATACGCAGTATTTT
TRBV5-1	NA	TRBJ2-5	NA	CASTGETQYF	TGCGCCAGCACGGGTGAGACCCAGTACTTC
TRBV7-9	TRBD2	TRBJ2-7	NA	CASSFQRKAGTNEQYF	TGTGCCAGCAGCTTCCAAAGGAAAGCGGGAACCAACGAGCAGTACTTC
TRBV5-1	TRBD2	TRBJ2-7	NA	CASSLQREFEQYF	TGCGCCAGCAGCTTACAGCGGGAGTTCGAGCAGTACTTC
TRBV6-5	NA	TRBJ1-2	NA	CASSPQLNYGYTF	TGTGCCAGCAGTCCACAGTTAAACTATGGCTACACCTTC
TRBV19	NA	TRBJ2-6	NA	CASLFVGPGANVLTF	TGTGCCAGTTTGTTTGTGGGGCCTGGGGCCAACGTCCTGACTTTC
TRBV9	TRBD1	TRBJ2-2	NA	CASSVEGQGARELFF	TGTGCCAGCAGCGTAGAGGGACAGGGGGCTCGGGAGCTGTTTTTT
TRBV18	NA	TRBJ1-3	NA	CASSYVQGTGNTIYF	TGTGCCAGCTCATATGTGCAGGGAACTGGAAACACCATATATTTT
TRBV19	NA	TRBJ2-7	NA	CASSTKRAGSYEQYF	TGTGCCAGTAGTACCAAGCGGGCGGGGTCCTACGAGCAGTACTTC